This entry lists 12 T cell receptor beta chains sequenced from one sample in a study of blood T cell repertoires in COVID-19. Method: immunoSEQ multiplex PCR; TCRdb's copy keeps in-frame clones and lacks some. Of 45,000 to 60,000 clones detected, 80% to 85% appear once; the ten largest clones hold around 10%. Material for sequencing was peripheral blood. The receptors were sampled from a man older than 75 with COVID-19, enrolled during active disease.

The rearrangement links TRBV27 to TRBJ2-7; TRBD1 matches 7 bases. Germline V lookup: CDR1 MNHEY, CDR2 SMNVEV (reference sequence). The CDR3 has 15 amino acids. V shed 5 bases, J shed 3 bases, and the junction held 10 bases outside the gene matches. CDR3 residues: CASSPSPGGVYEQYF. The CDR3 DNA reads TGTGCCAGCAGTCCCAGCCCAGGGGGTGTCTACGAGCAGTACTTC.

This clone has just one count. V gene TRBV29-1 combines with J gene TRBJ1-5; D is undetermined. V was cut by 7 bases and J by 0 bases, with 10 bases left in between. CDR3 size: 13 residues. Germline CDR1 and CDR2: SQVTM and ANQGSEA. CDR3 in amino acids: CSAAGSSNQPQHF. CDR3 nucleotides: TGCAGCGCCGCGGGTAGTAGCAATCAGCCCCAGCATTTT.

The chain recombines TRBV6-5 with TRBJ1-1; D uncertain. Germline V gives CDR1 MNHEY, CDR2 SVGAGI. CDR3 size: 14 residues. V lost 2 bases to trimming and J lost 1 base, with 8 bases between them. This chain's CDR3 is CASSYRGANTEAFF. The CDR3, as DNA: TGTGCCAGCAGTTACCGAGGTGCGAACACTGAAGCTTTCTTT.

V is TRBV24-1 and J is TRBJ2-1; possible D gene TRBD2, 5 bases. The CDR3 is 14 amino acids. Trimming left V 4 bases short and J 10 bases short, with 16 bases between. Germline V CDR1 and CDR2: KGHDR, SFDVKD. The CDR3 reads CATSDPGPSGEQFF. The CDR3 DNA follows: TGTGCCACCAGTGACCCCGGACCCTCGGGGGAGCAGTTCTTC.

The chain recombines TRBV9 with TRBJ1-2, with D possibly being TRBD1 (5 bases). Deletions cut 7 bases from V and 5 bases from J, with 18 bases between. There are 14 residues in the CDR3. CDR1 SGDLS and CDR2 YYNGEE come from the germline V gene. CDR3 nucleotides: TGTGCCAGCGGGGCGGGGCAGAGTTATTATGGCTACACCTTC. As protein: CASGAGQSYYGYTF.

This sequence joins TRBV5-1 and TRBJ1-1; 7 bases line up with TRBD1. Germline loops: CDR1 SGHRS, CDR2 YFSETQ. V trimming: 4 bases; J trimming: 7 bases; junction bases outside the gene matches: 7. The CDR3 has 13 residues. In DNA, the CDR3 is TGCGCCAGCAGCCTTAAACCAGGGGGTGAAGCTTTCTTT. Its protein is CASSLKPGGEAFF.

Only one count was recorded for this clone. The rearrangement joins TRBV18 to TRBJ1-4, with 9 bases lining up with TRBD1. This CDR3 spans 16 amino acids. In germline, CDR1 is KGHSH, CDR2 LQKENI. Losses at the gene ends were 6 bases for V and 3 bases for J; bases not matched to a gene: 8. CDR3 loop: CASSPTGGASNEKLFF. The DNA for the CDR3 is TGTGCCAGCTCTCCTACAGGGGGCGCGTCTAATGAAAAACTGTTTTTT.

This sequence joins TRBV18 and TRBJ2-7; weak D call: TRBD2 (6 bases). CDR1 is KGHSH and CDR2 is LQKENI in the germline V gene. V was clipped by 0 bases and J by 5 bases, with 11 bases between them. The CDR3 runs to 14 residues. The CDR3 nucleotides are TGTGCCAGCTCACCACCGGCTAGGACTAACGAGCAGTACTTC. Translating gives CASSPPARTNEQYF.

This clone turned up a few times. The V gene is TRBV19, the J gene TRBJ1-5; 7 bases align to TRBD1. Germline V gene lookup returns CDR1 LNHDA and CDR2 SQIVND (reference sequence). V shed 4 bases, J shed 0 bases, and the junction held 6 bases outside the gene matches. This CDR3 region has 16 residues. For the CDR3, the DNA is TGTGCCAGTAGTACCCTTTGGGACAGTAGCAATCAGCCCCAGCATTTT. Translated: CASSTLWDSSNQPQHF. Supplemented by reference TRBV19 and TRBJ1-5, the full variable domain reads DGGITQSPKYLFRKEGQNVTLSCEQNLNHDAMYWYRQDPGQGLRLIYYSQIVNDFQKGDIAEGYSVSREKKESFPLTVTSAQKNPTAFYLCASSTLWDSSNQPQHFGDGTRLSIL.

The chain links TRBV6-2 or TRBV6-3 to TRBJ1-1; 8 bases are shared with TRBD1. The CDR3 length is 15 residues. Per germline, CDR1 MNHEY and CDR2 SVGEGT. The junction had 8 bases not matched to a gene; V was cut back by 3 bases and J by 5 bases. This CDR3 reads CASSYTRTGRTEAFF. In DNA form, the CDR3 reads TGTGCCAGCAGTTATACTCGGACAGGGCGGACTGAAGCTTTCTTT.

J is TRBJ1-1 and V is TRBV5-4, with D perhaps TRBD1 (5 bases). The CDR3 is made up of 15 amino acids. V was shortened by 5 bases and J by 5 bases, with 19 bases between the two germline ends. Germline CDR1 SGHNT, CDR2 YYREEE (reference sequence). CDR3 sequence reads: CASRVQDRLGTEAFF. DNA for the CDR3: TGTGCCAGCAGAGTACAGGACCGTCTCGGGACTGAAGCTTTCTTT.

This chain joins TRBV3-1 (or the pseudogene TRBV3-2) and TRBJ1-4, with a weak D call TRBD1 (5 bases). Trimming pared 1 base from V and 8 bases from J, leaving 14 bases between. The CDR3 runs to 15 residues. Germline CDR1 is LGHDT and CDR2 is YNNKEL (reference sequence). The CDR3 spells CASSQGFPKGEKLFF. The DNA for the CDR3 is TGTGCCAGCAGCCAAGGGTTCCCCAAGGGGGAAAAACTGTTTTTT.